Below, one T cell receptor beta chain is given with its context. This clone was recorded once. No antigen is known for it. The sample holds no much larger clone one base away, and base qualities are not on file. Reading the germline V gene (reference sequence) gives CDR1 MNHNY and CDR2 SVGAGI. V loses 0 bases at its end and J loses 4 bases; junction bases beyond the gene matches: 5. The CDR3 spans 15 residues, from the cysteine through the phenylalanine. The DNA shown is the 45-base CDR3, in frame from base 1. The cohort comprised approximately 700 healthy bone marrow donors. At the time of sampling, every cohort member was nominally healthy, though immune exposures that went unrecorded were likely present. The donor tested CMV seronegative and was one of the 352 seronegative cohort members. A peripheral blood sample was collected from each donor, and TCR beta sequencing was performed on peripheral blood mononuclear cells. The Qiagen DNeasy Blood Extraction Kit was used to extract genomic DNA from the blood cell samples.

The sample is drawn from a study of cytomegalovirus exposure and HLA in healthy donors (dated by TCRdb to the late 2010s). Study-wide context: An earlier analysis of about 530 of the donors reported 250 to 350 Gb of sequence data and 117 million unique TCR beta sequences obtained from some 170 million T cells. An early release covering 550 to 700 HLA-typed donors comprised about 300 gigabases of sequencing data and tens of millions of unique TCR sequences. Of the roughly 400 genotyped donors, over 70% fell in the genetic ancestry cluster associated with self-reported Caucasian donors. The aim of the study was to test whether cataloging public T cell receptors could identify signatures of past pathogen exposure. The T cell repertoires of several hundred subjects were profiled by immunosequencing and related to cytomegalovirus serostatus. Besides the first cohort of about 730 subjects, a separate validation cohort made up of around 120 different subjects was used. The study combined high-throughput TCR immunosequencing, statistical association of individual TCRs with disease status, and machine learning to predict cytomegalovirus infection status. In a later analysis, previously published TCR beta repertoires from more than 500 donors were re-analyzed and high-resolution HLA genotyping was added so that TCR occurrence patterns could be studied. The later analysis used no new phenotypic data to find candidate immune exposures, relying instead on TCR beta sequences and their occurrence across donors. An earlier analysis of 587 of the donors applied high-throughput TCR beta sequencing to assess whether each TCR beta V gene segment acted as functional or pseudogenic. Donor age, sex, ethnicity and CMV serostatus were compiled alongside the repertoire data. In a later genetic analysis, genome-wide SNP genotypes for about three fifths of the 666 donors were used, and that subset was treated as a discovery cohort. Every discovery cohort repertoire had been produced on one sequencing platform. HLA typing included class I and class II loci at four-digit resolution. Typing coverage varied by locus: about 629-640 donors for A, B, C, DRB1 and DQB1; approximately 560 for DQA1; approximately 610 for DPA1; roughly 450 for DPB1. A few DR-DQ haplotypes were treated as single units for association and clustering because of strong linkage in the cohort. Among 398 genotyped donors of the cohort, an average of around 240,000 unique TCR beta nucleotide sequences were sequenced per donor, around 20% of them non-productive. What the authors observed across the whole study: The only immune exposure information available for the cohort was CMV serostatus. The authors suggested that the approach could potentially be generalized to other disease states and immunological phenotypes. In an earlier analysis of 587 of the donors, most TCR beta V segments appeared in productive rearrangements about 87% or about 30% of the time, broadly matching IMGT annotations. V-gene and J-gene trimming of TCR beta chains was associated with a missense DCLRE1C variant in a later genetic analysis, and the association was replicated in an independent cohort. In this cohort, only TCR beta chains were sequenced, and detectable features were limited by the absence of alpha or paired-chain data. In a later analysis, most CMV-associated TCR beta chains were found to appear HLA-restricted, with HLA associations seemingly driven largely by CMV exposure. In a later analysis, several top co-occurrence clusters were reported to appear linked to parvovirus B19, influenza, CMV and Epstein-Barr virus. A cluster of highly shared sequence variants was judged likely to be a technical artifact of the sequencing pipeline. Some IMGT-functional V segments, including TRBV6-2 and TRBV6-3, could not be told apart with the 87-base-pair reads, so those segments were excluded. In a later genetic analysis, fewer N-insertions in productive TCRs were reported among donors in an Asian-associated ancestry cluster than the approximately 710-donor mean. In a later analysis, TCR association rates were found to vary across HLA loci, with the most associated TCRs seen for DRB1 alleles and the fewest for HLA-C alleles. The presence/absence analyses assumed that sequencing depth was roughly uniform across donors, and that assumption may not be true. Correlated functional status among segregating V segments might be attributable to linkage disequilibrium, but an unknown experimental factor could not be ruled out. Most TCR sequences were observed very rarely across donors, whereas some public TCRs were present in many individuals. In vitro tests confirmed that a few of the cytomegalovirus-associated TCR beta chains recognize cytomegalovirus antigens. In a later analysis, 16,951 TCR beta sequences were associated with specific HLA alleles at a false discovery rate of 0.05. The classifier was reported to diagnose cytomegalovirus status with high specificity and sensitivity in both the original and validation cohorts. Because HLA typing was missing for some donors at each locus, association tests included only the typed subset. Around 16 rarely observed V segments, including chromosome 9 orphons, were excluded from the earlier analysis of several hundred of the donors because counts were too low. A total of 150 or so TCR beta chains were listed by the study as associated with cytomegalovirus. In a later analysis, HLA-associated TCR beta chains showed more clonal expansion and lower generation probabilities than non-associated chains that were equally common. When HLA alleles, especially DR and DQ, strongly co-occurred, TCR associations were difficult to assign to individual alleles. A further reported finding was that TCR beta sequences accurately predicted the HLA-A and HLA-B alleles for most subjects in the first cohort.

Library creation used the immunoSEQ multiplex PCR assay. For the multiplex PCR, a mixture combining 60 forward primers for TCR Vbeta segments and 13 reverse primers for TCR Jbeta segments was used. The CDR3 region of rearranged TCR beta genes was amplified from genomic DNA with a multiplex PCR assay. The Illumina HiSeq System was used to sequence the amplified TCR beta libraries as 87-base-pair reads. Concerning the study's data processing: In a later analysis, around 80 million unique TCR beta chains were counted across the 500 to 850 repertoires, and roughly 11 million of these chains were shared by at least two donors. Raw reads were error-corrected and collapsed into unique sequences by a nearest-neighbor algorithm in which closely related sequences were merged to remove PCR and sequencing errors. To assign V, D and J gene segments, CDR3 sequences were aligned to IMGT reference sequences. Each retained sequence needed at least a six-nucleotide match to both a V gene segment and a J gene segment. Rearrangements were called productive when the CDR3 lacked stop codons and stayed in frame with V and J; all others were non-productive. CDR3 was defined according to IMGT convention as the region running from the second conserved V-encoded cysteine to the conserved J-encoded phenylalanine. In an earlier analysis of more than 550 of the donors, sequences lacking an unambiguous match to a single V gene segment were excluded. In an earlier analysis of several hundred of the donors, V segments were called functional above 56.7% productive rearrangements and were called segregating when the between-donor standard deviation exceeded 5%. A statistical classification framework was built to diagnose cytomegalovirus status from the catalog of TCR beta chain sequences. V and J gene assignment, in a later analysis, came from comparing TCR nucleotide sequences with IMGT/GENE-DB human TR gene sequences. Using the TCRdist pipeline, a later analysis assigned CDR3 sequences along with most-parsimonious VDJ recombination scenarios. In a later analysis, each TCR beta chain was defined by its CDR3 amino acid sequence together with its V-gene family, and reads lacking a unique V-gene family were excluded. In a later analysis, approximately 590 highly shared, low-generation-probability nucleotide sequences were removed to address suspected cross-contamination and a sequencing artifact. In a later analysis, a clonal expansion index for each public chain was calculated from normalized within-repertoire ranks of inferred template counts. In a later analysis, generation probabilities were computed with a VDJ recombination model fitted to out-of-frame rearrangements, and the resulting probabilities were checked against IGoR. In a later analysis, TCR-TCR, TCR-HLA and TCR-CMV co-occurrence was scored with hypergeometric tests, and a repertoire-size bias correction was applied to TCR pairs. False discovery rates were estimated in a later analysis by permuting HLA or CMV assignments 20 times. In a later analysis, co-occurring TCRs were grouped using DBSCAN, with TCRdist sequence similarity added in when clustering inside HLA-allele-positive subsets. Repertoires with fewer than 30,000 or more than 120,000 public chains, plus five repertoires with anomalous nucleotide sharing, were excluded from co-occurrence clustering. The table was pulled from immuneACCESS by TCRdb, which kept in-frame rearrangements only. Such tables lose some clones; where checked, under half of the loss comes from unresolved V genes, and the rest has no known cause. V and J calls and clone size come straight from that table; D and trimming were deduced from the DNA. This sample gives about 200,000 clones in total; around 77% of them show up just once. Under 3% of the sample is in the top ten clones.

Sequenced sample: PBMCs. This TCR came from a woman in her twenties or thirties in good health and CMV-seronegative. This chain is built from TRBV6-6 and TRBJ1-1; 7 nucleotides in the junction match TRBD1. Here is the DNA: TGTGCCAGCAGTTACTCAGAGGGGGCGCGCACTGAAGCTTTCTTT. This translates into CASSYSEGARTEAFF.